This TCR beta chain was recovered during a study of CXCR3-negative and CXCR3-positive naive CD8 T cells. CDR3 size: 14 residues. Germline CDR1 reads SGDLS; CDR2 reads YYNGEE. TRB cDNA was prepared as libraries by UMI-labeled 5' RACE. TCRdb re-analyzed the 5' RACE reads; it lists each CDR3 protein once, without DNA. The sample data list 100,000 to 150,000 distinct CDR3 sequences. The sequence derives from a human donor in good health. Some clones in this sample may be carry-over from other donors' samples. This chain joins TRBV9 and TRBJ2-7; TCRdb designates TRBD1, a call that cannot be tested without DNA. The sample was naive CXCR3- CD8+ T cells from blood. Subset given: CD45RO-CCR7+CD27+CD95- naive CD8+ T cells lacking CXCR3 (TNR3-). The CDR3 here is CASSPAYGGYEQYF.